This is a list of T cell receptor beta chains from one sample in a study of blood T cells in healthy people across ages. One entry per CDR3 protein results from TCRdb running MiXCR on the 5' RACE reads. The profile covers about 1 million distinct CDR3 sequences, with 45% appearing a single time and over 15% taken by the ten largest. The sample was blood. Receptors originate from a woman aged 60-75 years in good health. Each CDR3 is given with its conserved first and last residue. D genes are given only for firm matches. Clone size, where shown, is once, few, many, or a class for clones that have expanded.

j_gene	abundance	v_gene	d_gene	CDR3nt	CDR3aa
TRBJ1-1	NA	TRBV10-3	NA	TGTGCCATCAGGGACGGGGTGGAGGAAGCTTTCTTT	CAIRDGVEEAFF
TRBJ2-1	few	TRBV9	NA	TGTGCCAGCAGCGTAGGGGGGGACCCCTACAATGAGCAGTTCTTC	CASSVGGDPYNEQFF
TRBJ2-3	few	TRBV12-3/TRBV12-4	NA	TGTGCCAGCAGTTCGGACAGCCACCTCACAGATACGCAGTATTTT	CASSSDSHLTDTQYF
TRBJ2-7	few	TRBV4-1	TRBD2	TGCGCCAGCAGCCACAGAACCCCGTCTAGCGGGGCCTACGAGCAGTACTTC	CASSHRTPSSGAYEQYF
TRBJ2-5	NA	TRBV12-5	NA	TGTGCTAGTGGTTTGGTACGGGCGGTCCACAGGAGCAATGAGCAGTACTTC	CASGLVRAVHRSNEQYF
TRBJ1-2	once	TRBV27	NA	TGTGCCAGCAGTTTTTGGTCAGGACTAGACTATGGCTACACCTTC	CASSFWSGLDYGYTF
TRBJ2-1	NA	TRBV11-2	NA	TGTGCCAGCAGCTTGGGCCTTAGCGGCAAGCAGTTCTTC	CASSLGLSGKQFF
TRBJ2-7	NA	TRBV6-1	NA	TGTGCCAGCAAGATTAACGGGACGGTTGCGGGTGAGCAGTACTTC	CASKINGTVAGEQYF
TRBJ2-3	NA	TRBV11-2	TRBD2	TGTGCCAGCAGCTTATCTAGCGGGGACCGCACAGATACGCAGTATTTT	CASSLSSGDRTDTQYF
TRBJ2-5	few	TRBV6-5	TRBD1	TGTGCCAGCAAGACAGGGTCAGAGACCCAGTACTTC	CASKTGSETQYF
TRBJ2-3	few	TRBV27	TRBD2	TGTGCCAGCAGTTTATTTCCTAGCGGCCCAGACACAGATACGCAGTATTTT	CASSLFPSGPDTDTQYF
TRBJ2-1	few	TRBV24-1	NA	TGTGCCACCAGTGATTTGCAGGAGGGTGAGCAGTTCTTC	CATSDLQEGEQFF
TRBJ1-5	NA	TRBV6-6	NA	TGTGCCAGCAGCACCAGGGGAGTGGGTCAGCCCCAGCATTTT	CASSTRGVGQPQHF
TRBJ2-3	NA	TRBV12-3/TRBV12-4	NA	TGTGCCAGCAGTTTACGGACAGTGACTACCTCAGATACGCAGTATTTT	CASSLRTVTTSDTQYF
TRBJ2-2	few	TRBV28	NA	TGTGCCAGCAACCTGGGGGCCGGGGAGCTGTTTTTT	CASNLGAGELFF
TRBJ2-1	NA	TRBV27	TRBD2	TGTGCCAGCAGTCCAAGCACTAGCGGTCAGTTCTTC	CASSPSTSGQFF
TRBJ1-4	NA	TRBV20-1	NA	TGCAGTGCGGGGGATGGAGAAAAACTGTTTTTT	CSAGDGEKLFF
TRBJ2-1	NA	TRBV2	NA	TGTGCCAGCGGGGGTCCCCGGCTTTCATTTCATTACAATGAGCAGTTCTTC	CASGGPRLSFHYNEQFF
TRBJ1-2	NA	TRBV14	TRBD1	TGTGCCAGCAGCCGAGAGACAGGGCGTTCCTATGGCTACACCTTC	CASSRETGRSYGYTF
TRBJ2-1	NA	TRBV7-8	TRBD2	TGTGCCAGCAGCGTTCGGGAGGCCGCCAATGAGCAGTTCTTC	CASSVREAANEQFF
TRBJ2-7	once	TRBV7-9	NA	TGTGCCACCAGTGCGGAGGGGTCAGGGCCCTACGAGCAGTACTTC	CATSAEGSGPYEQYF
TRBJ2-3	NA	TRBV6-1	TRBD1	TGTGCCAGTGTTTGGGCCGGGGGACAGGGGGCCACTAGCACAGATACGCAGTATTTT	CASVWAGGQGATSTDTQYF
TRBJ2-1	few	TRBV12-3/TRBV12-4	TRBD2	TGTGCCAGCAGCTTAGCGGGAGGGACATTCTCTTTTCAGGGGGGTGAGCAGTTCTTC	CASSLAGGTFSFQGGEQFF
TRBJ2-4	few	TRBV29-1	TRBD1	TGCAGCGTTGGGGACAGGGGATTTCAGTACTTC	CSVGDRGFQYF
TRBJ1-4	NA	TRBV2	NA	TGTGCCAGCAGAGGAACGGGGTCCGCCCCGACCGGAAAACTGTTTTTT	CASRGTGSAPTGKLFF
TRBJ2-7	few	TRBV29-1	TRBD1	TGCAGCGTTTCGACAGGGCGATCTTACGAGCAGTACTTC	CSVSTGRSYEQYF
TRBJ2-3	few	TRBV20-1	TRBD2	TGCAGTGCTAGAGATACTCTAGCGGGGTATACGCAGTATTTT	CSARDTLAGYTQYF
TRBJ2-5	NA	TRBV20-1	TRBD2	TGCAGTGCCCAGGGACTAGCGGGAGGGCAAGAGACCCAGTACTTC	CSAQGLAGGQETQYF
TRBJ1-2	NA	TRBV5-1	TRBD1	TGCGCCAGCAGCTCTGAGGGGGCCGTCGATGGCTACACCTTC	CASSSEGAVDGYTF
TRBJ2-7	many	TRBV7-8	NA	TGTGCCAGCAGCCTCACGAGAAGCTCCTACGAGCAGTACTTC	CASSLTRSSYEQYF
TRBJ2-1	NA	TRBV20-1	NA	TGCAGTGCCGACTACAATGAGCAGTTCTTC	CSADYNEQFF
TRBJ1-2	many	TRBV12-3/TRBV12-4	TRBD1	TGTGCCAGCAAACTACAAGGGACAGGGGTTCCTGGCTACACCTTC	CASKLQGTGVPGYTF
TRBJ1-6	NA	TRBV12-3/TRBV12-4	TRBD1	TGTGCCAGCAGCCCCGGACAGGCCTATAATTCACCCCTCCACTTT	CASSPGQAYNSPLHF
TRBJ2-5	NA	TRBV12-3/TRBV12-4	NA	TGTGCCAGCAGTTACCGGGACTACCAAGAGACCCAGTACTTC	CASSYRDYQETQYF
TRBJ2-7	NA	TRBV4-2	TRBD2	TGTGCCAGCAGCCAAGATGAGCGGGGGTACGAGCAGTACTTC	CASSQDERGYEQYF
TRBJ2-1	NA	TRBV13	NA	TGTGCCAGCAGCTCCGGACTACCGTCGACCTACAATGAGCAGTTCTTC	CASSSGLPSTYNEQFF
TRBJ1-2	NA	TRBV27	TRBD1	TGTGCCAGCAGTTTTCGATGGACAGGCCTTGATGGCTACACCTTC	CASSFRWTGLDGYTF
TRBJ1-2	NA	TRBV5-6	NA	TGTGCCAGCAGCGGCTGGGGGACCAACTATGGCTACACCTTC	CASSGWGTNYGYTF
TRBJ2-1	few	TRBV3-1	TRBD2	TGTGCCAGCAGCCACCTAGCGGGCCTCTACAATGAGCAGTTCTTC	CASSHLAGLYNEQFF
TRBJ2-3	NA	TRBV12-3/TRBV12-4	NA	TGTGCCAGCAGTTTAATCGCCAGCGGCACAGATACGCAGTATTTT	CASSLIASGTDTQYF
TRBJ2-5	few	TRBV14	NA	TGTGCCAGCAGCCAAGGGATAACTCCACGGAAGACCCAGTACTTC	CASSQGITPRKTQYF
TRBJ2-1	few	TRBV29-1	TRBD2	TGCAGCGTTGAGGAGACTAGCGGTGCTTACTCCTACAATGAGCAGTTCTTC	CSVEETSGAYSYNEQFF
TRBJ2-1	few	TRBV7-9	TRBD2	TGTGCCAGCAGCCCCTCTACTAGCGGGGATTTCTACAATGAGCAGTTCTTC	CASSPSTSGDFYNEQFF
TRBJ2-7	few	TRBV2	NA	TGTGCCAATTTGGGTGATAGCCCAGGGGTCGAGCAGTACTTC	CANLGDSPGVEQYF
TRBJ2-3	NA	TRBV4-2	TRBD2	TGTGCCAGCAGCCAAGCCCCCCGGGGTAGCGGGAGGGCCCTTAGCGCAGATACGCAGTATTTT	CASSQAPRGSGRALSADTQYF
TRBJ1-6	few	TRBV5-1	TRBD1	TGCGCCAGCAGCTTGGAGGGGGCCGGGACCAATTCACCCCTCCACTTT	CASSLEGAGTNSPLHF
TRBJ1-2	NA	TRBV18	NA	TGTGCCAGCTCCCGGTCGGGGCAGAACTATGGCTACACCTTC	CASSRSGQNYGYTF
TRBJ2-1	NA	TRBV27	NA	TGTGCCAGCAGTCCAAAAGTATACACTACAAGCGGGTCCTACAATGAGCAGTTCTTC	CASSPKVYTTSGSYNEQFF
TRBJ2-5	NA	TRBV25-1	NA	TGTGCCGCTACAGCCGTCGAGACCCAGTACTTC	CAATAVETQYF
TRBJ1-1	few	TRBV14	NA	TGTGCCAGCAGCCAAGATCTGGAGGGTGAAGCTTTCTTT	CASSQDLEGEAFF
TRBJ1-1	NA	TRBV20-1	NA	TGCAGTGCTAGAGATCAGGGCAGCTACACTGAAGCTTTCTTT	CSARDQGSYTEAFF
TRBJ2-3	NA	TRBV27	NA	TGTGCCAGCAGTTCTTCACTAGCTTTAGGCACAGATACGCGGTATTTT	CASSSSLALGTDTRYF